The clone carrying this TCR beta chain was detected many times. Trimming removed 1 base from V and 5 bases from J, with 14 bases in between. CDR1 and CDR2 from the germline V gene are SGHAT and FQNNGV. The CDR3 extends over 15 amino acids. The sample is drawn from a study of response to subunit inactivated influenza vaccine. TCRdb fed the RT-PCR reads into MiXCR, producing one record per CDR3 protein. This sample has around 570,000 distinct CDR3 sequences, with over 9% found just once. These data were also reused for a study on T cells expressing NK-cell markers. From that report: For TCR beta, cDNA was produced by 5'RACE template switching with UMIs. The authors derived TCR beta repertoires from sorted CD3+CD56+NKG2C+, CD3+CD56+NKG2C- and CD3+CD56-NKG2C+ T cells.

Here the sequenced sample was PBMCs from blood, taken on the day of vaccination. The source of this sequence is a man aged 45 to 65 who received an inactivated influenza vaccine. V is TRBV11-2 and J is TRBJ1-1; D is ambiguous. In DNA form, the CDR3 reads TGTGCCAGCAGCTTAGGATCGGGCTTCGGAACTGAAGCTTTCTTT. It translates to CASSLGSGFGTEAFF.